This section outlines one T cell receptor (beta chain) sequence together with its context. This sample was included in a study of Ad26.COV2.S vaccination and SARS-CoV-2 variants. TCRdb's copy holds only in-frame clones and misses some; the assay was immunoSEQ multiplex PCR. The table has fewer than 400,000 clones, about 82% seen once. Trimming cost V 5 bases and J 3 bases; bases outside gene matches: 4. Germline loops: CDR1 SGHTA, CDR2 FQGNSA. This CDR3 contains 14 residues. The treatment: 19 received Ad26.COV2.S at low or high dose, single or two shots; 5 received placebo; per-sample allocation not given. Specimen acquisition occurred on day 63 following the initial vaccine or placebo injection.

The receptor's source is a person between 18 and 65 years old who received the Ad26.COV2.S COVID-19 vaccine or a placebo. The sequences come from peripheral blood, collected in a trial of Ad26.COV2.S vaccine versus placebo. This chain links TRBV7-2 with TRBJ2-1; 7 bases match TRBD2. The CDR3: CASSESGDYNEQFF. The DNA for the CDR3 is TGTGCCAGCAGCGAAAGCGGGGACTACAATGAGCAGTTCTTC.